The rows below give T cell receptor beta chains drawn from one sample of a study of blood T cell repertoires in COVID-19. Sequenced by immunoSEQ multiplex PCR; TCRdb stores in-frame clones only, minus some. Among more than 400,000 clones listed, 90% were seen once. The sequencing sample was made of PBMCs or T cells enriched from blood (not recorded which). Receptors were obtained from a man aged 18 to 30 who had recovered from COVID-19. Both conserved end residues are part of each CDR3. The order of the fields is J gene, clone size, V gene, D gene, CDR3 protein, CDR3 DNA. The D gene is left open where the match is weak. Expanded clones are given a class, and other clones once, few, many or no size at all.

j_call: TRBJ2-1; clone_size: once; v_call: TRBV7-9; d_call: -; cdr3_aa: CASSGLYNEQFF; cdr3_nt: TGTGCCAGCAGCGGGCTGTACAATGAGCAGTTCTTC
j_call: TRBJ1-1; clone_size: -; v_call: TRBV6-5; d_call: -; cdr3_aa: CASSSVRREAFF; cdr3_nt: TGTGCCAGCAGTTCCGTAAGGAGAGAAGCTTTCTTT
j_call: TRBJ1-4; clone_size: -; v_call: TRBV6-5; d_call: -; cdr3_aa: CACNIPGRGEKLFF; cdr3_nt: TGTGCCTGCAATATCCCAGGGAGGGGTGAAAAACTGTTTTTT
j_call: TRBJ1-5; clone_size: -; v_call: TRBV9; d_call: -; cdr3_aa: CASSASGDDQPQHF; cdr3_nt: TGTGCCAGCAGCGCCTCAGGGGACGATCAGCCCCAGCATTTT
j_call: TRBJ1-2; clone_size: -; v_call: TRBV20-1; d_call: TRBD1; cdr3_aa: CSINRGNGYTF; cdr3_nt: TGCAGTATCAACAGGGGAAACGGCTACACCTTC
j_call: TRBJ2-3; clone_size: -; v_call: TRBV28; d_call: -; cdr3_aa: CASILADTQYF; cdr3_nt: TGTGCCAGTATACTGGCAGATACGCAGTATTTT
j_call: TRBJ2-2; clone_size: -; v_call: TRBV27; d_call: -; cdr3_aa: CASSGTRRSDTGELFF; cdr3_nt: TGTGCCAGCAGTGGCACCAGGAGGTCGGACACCGGGGAGCTGTTTTTT
j_call: TRBJ1-1; clone_size: few; v_call: TRBV19; d_call: -; cdr3_aa: CASLYGPTNEAFF; cdr3_nt: TGTGCCAGCCTCTACGGGCCGACTAATGAAGCTTTCTTT
j_call: TRBJ2-2; clone_size: -; v_call: TRBV3-1/TRBV3-2; d_call: -; cdr3_aa: CASSPGGYTGELFF; cdr3_nt: TGTGCCAGCAGCCCCGGGGGATACACCGGGGAGCTGTTTTTT
j_call: TRBJ1-5; clone_size: once; v_call: TRBV13; d_call: TRBD1; cdr3_aa: CASSSPQGGNQPQHF; cdr3_nt: TGTGCCAGCAGCTCGCCACAGGGGGGCAATCAGCCCCAGCATTTT
j_call: TRBJ1-3; clone_size: -; v_call: TRBV28; d_call: -; cdr3_aa: CASSFTGTIYF; cdr3_nt: TGTGCCAGCAGTTTCACCGGGACAATATATTTT
j_call: TRBJ1-6; clone_size: -; v_call: TRBV28; d_call: TRBD1; cdr3_aa: CASSRGPQGSSPLHF; cdr3_nt: TGTGCCAGCAGCCGAGGGCCACAGGGGAGTTCACCCCTCCACTTT
j_call: TRBJ1-1; clone_size: few; v_call: TRBV28; d_call: -; cdr3_aa: CASSLQSGYGTEAFF; cdr3_nt: TGTGCCAGCAGTTTGCAATCAGGGTATGGCACTGAAGCTTTCTTT
j_call: TRBJ1-4; clone_size: -; v_call: TRBV7-9; d_call: TRBD1; cdr3_aa: CASTPGQGATNEKLFF; cdr3_nt: TGTGCCAGCACCCCGGGACAGGGAGCAACTAATGAAAAACTGTTTTTT
j_call: TRBJ2-1; clone_size: -; v_call: TRBV27; d_call: TRBD2; cdr3_aa: CASSLAGAVSYNEQFF; cdr3_nt: TGTGCCAGCAGCCTAGCGGGAGCCGTTTCCTACAATGAGCAGTTCTTC
j_call: TRBJ1-1; clone_size: -; v_call: TRBV19; d_call: TRBD1; cdr3_aa: CASSSYRGVDTEAFF; cdr3_nt: TGTGCCAGTAGTTCGTACAGGGGGGTCGACACTGAAGCTTTCTTT
j_call: TRBJ1-5; clone_size: -; v_call: TRBV30; d_call: -; cdr3_aa: CAWSVPGGDQPQHF; cdr3_nt: TGTGCCTGGAGTGTACCCGGGGGAGATCAGCCCCAGCATTTT
j_call: TRBJ2-5; clone_size: once; v_call: TRBV7-9; d_call: -; cdr3_aa: CASSLDGEVVTQYF; cdr3_nt: TGTGCCAGCAGCCTGGACGGGGAGGTAGTGACCCAGTACTTC
j_call: TRBJ1-2; clone_size: -; v_call: TRBV14; d_call: TRBD1; cdr3_aa: CASSRQGASYGYTF; cdr3_nt: TGTGCCAGCAGCCGACAGGGGGCTAGCTATGGCTACACCTTC
j_call: TRBJ2-1; clone_size: once; v_call: TRBV5-1; d_call: TRBD2; cdr3_aa: CASSFSGGEQFF; cdr3_nt: TGCGCCAGCAGCTTTTCGGGAGGTGAGCAGTTCTTC
j_call: TRBJ1-4; clone_size: -; v_call: TRBV2; d_call: -; cdr3_aa: CASSPQEKLFF; cdr3_nt: TGTGCCAGCAGCCCCCAGGAAAAACTGTTTTTT
j_call: TRBJ1-4; clone_size: -; v_call: TRBV2; d_call: TRBD1; cdr3_aa: CASMSQGADNEKLFF; cdr3_nt: TGTGCCAGCATGTCGCAGGGGGCAGATAATGAAAAACTGTTTTTT
j_call: TRBJ2-5; clone_size: -; v_call: TRBV2; d_call: TRBD1; cdr3_aa: CASSEALGQGWETQYF; cdr3_nt: TGTGCCAGCAGTGAAGCGCTGGGACAGGGGTGGGAGACCCAGTACTTC
j_call: TRBJ2-5; clone_size: -; v_call: TRBV2; d_call: -; cdr3_aa: CASNLYQETQYF; cdr3_nt: TGTGCCAGCAACTTGTACCAAGAGACCCAGTACTTC
j_call: TRBJ2-7; clone_size: -; v_call: TRBV5-1; d_call: -; cdr3_aa: CASSSLPGPSSYEQYF; cdr3_nt: TGCGCCAGCAGCTCTCTCCCAGGCCCCAGCTCCTACGAGCAGTACTTC
j_call: TRBJ2-7; clone_size: -; v_call: TRBV6-5; d_call: -; cdr3_aa: CASTPRGGAVYEQYF; cdr3_nt: TGTGCCAGCACGCCCCGAGGGGGGGCAGTTTACGAGCAGTACTTC
j_call: TRBJ1-1; clone_size: once; v_call: TRBV7-2; d_call: -; cdr3_aa: CASSFNTGSGTEAFF; cdr3_nt: TGTGCCAGCAGCTTCAATACAGGGAGTGGGACTGAAGCTTTCTTT
j_call: TRBJ2-5; clone_size: -; v_call: TRBV11-3; d_call: -; cdr3_aa: CASSSTGFETQYF; cdr3_nt: TGTGCCAGCAGCTCTACAGGGTTCGAGACCCAGTACTTC
j_call: TRBJ1-1; clone_size: -; v_call: TRBV2; d_call: TRBD1; cdr3_aa: CASLYQTGGPRTEAFF; cdr3_nt: TGTGCCAGCCTATATCAGACAGGGGGCCCAAGAACTGAAGCTTTCTTT
j_call: TRBJ2-3; clone_size: few; v_call: TRBV23-1; d_call: TRBD2; cdr3_aa: CASSHSLKGGLAATDTQYF; cdr3_nt: TGCGCCAGCAGTCATTCCCTAAAGGGGGGACTAGCTGCCACAGATACGCAGTATTTT
j_call: TRBJ1-1; clone_size: -; v_call: TRBV18; d_call: -; cdr3_aa: CASSLRAGDLANTEAFF; cdr3_nt: TGTGCCAGCTCACTCCGGGCAGGGGACCTCGCTAACACTGAAGCTTTCTTT